The subject of this entry is one T cell receptor (beta chain). From germline, CDR1 is MDHEN and CDR2 SYDVKM. Trimming stripped 2 bases from V and 0 bases from J, with 10 bases between. The CDR3 is made up of 15 amino acids. This specimen comes from a study of T cell repertoires in cytomegalovirus infection. TCRdb reprocessed the reads with MiXCR, giving one entry per CDR3 protein. The sample has roughly 640,000 distinct CDR3 sequences, 20% to 25% seen once. The source of this sequence is a human donor in good health (CMV status not recorded). Some clones in this sample may be carry-over from other donors' samples. The rearrangement joins TRBV28 to TRBJ1-1; D is unresolved. Sequences were obtained from CD8+ T cells from PBMCs. CDR3 DNA: TGTGCCAGCAGTTTAAGGAGACGGCTGAACACTGAAGCTTTCTTT. Encoded protein: CASSLRRRLNTEAFF.